The rows below give T cell receptor beta chains drawn from one sample of a study of human T cells and chemical hapten exposure. TCRdb called the RACE reads again in MiXCR, with one record for every CDR3 protein. The sample lists fewer than 400,000 distinct CDR3 sequences, approximately 6.3% occurring once. This material consisted of whole blood, taken in connection with sensitization to the hapten diphenylcyclopropenone (DPC). The receptors were gathered from a woman under 30 with alopecia areata. Some clones in this sample may be carry-over from other donors' samples. The CDR3 runs from the conserved cysteine through the conserved F or W. Each record gives: J gene, clone size, V gene, D gene, CDR3 DNA, CDR3 protein. A D gene is named only where the DNA matches it firmly. Only some rows state a clone size, as once, few, many or a class for expanded clones.

TRBJ2-7,few,TRBV7-9,.,TGTGCCAGCAGCTCCGGGACACACTCCTACGAGCAGTACTTC,CASSSGTHSYEQYF
TRBJ2-5,many,TRBV5-4,TRBD2,TGTGCCAGCAGCTGGGGTAGCGGGTCCCAAGAGACCCAGTACTTC,CASSWGSGSQETQYF
TRBJ2-1,few,TRBV3-1,.,TGTGCCAGCAGCCAAGCCTTCCTTGATGAGCAGTTCTTC,CASSQAFLDEQFF
TRBJ2-3,.,TRBV2,.,TGTGCCAGCAGTCCAACGGGGGTGACAGATACGCAGTATTTT,CASSPTGVTDTQYF
TRBJ1-6,few,TRBV4-3,.,TGCGCCAGCAGCCAAGATAAAGGTTCCTATAATTCACCCCTCCACTTT,CASSQDKGSYNSPLHF
TRBJ2-5,few,TRBV4-1,TRBD1,TGCGCCAGCAGGGTCATTGGGACAGACGAAGAGACCCAGTACTTC,CASRVIGTDEETQYF
TRBJ1-6,.,TRBV9,.,TGTGCCAGCAGCGGTCCGGGACAATTAAATTCACCCCTCCACTTT,CASSGPGQLNSPLHF
TRBJ1-1,few,TRBV5-1,TRBD1,TGCGCCAGCAGCCCGACCCCGGACAGGGGGCGAGAAGCTTTCTTT,CASSPTPDRGREAFF
TRBJ2-2,.,TRBV13,.,TGTGCCAGCAGCCGGTGGACGGAGAACACCGGGGAGCTGTTTTTT,CASSRWTENTGELFF
TRBJ2-1,.,TRBV5-4,.,TGTGCCAGCAGCCCGGGGCAGCGTTACAATGAGCAGTTCTTC,CASSPGQRYNEQFF
TRBJ1-1,.,TRBV28,.,TGTGCCAGCAGTTTGGGGGGGCGGATGAACACTGAAGCTTTCTTT,CASSLGGRMNTEAFF
TRBJ2-7,.,TRBV20-1,TRBD2,TGCAGTGCTAGACCACCGACTAGCGCCGCCTACGAGCAGTACTTC,CSARPPTSAAYEQYF
TRBJ2-1,many,TRBV28,.,TGTGCCAGCAGTGACGGGGGCGCCTACAATGAGCAGTTCTTC,CASSDGGAYNEQFF
TRBJ1-1,.,TRBV7-3,.,TGTGCCAGCAGCCCCACCCGCTGGCTCGCGGGCGGTGAAGCTTTCTTT,CASSPTRWLAGGEAFF
TRBJ1-4,few,TRBV28,.,TGTGCCAGCAGTTTTGGAGGAATACATGAAAAACTGTTTTTT,CASSFGGIHEKLFF
TRBJ1-2,many,TRBV7-6,.,TGTGCCAGCAGCTTATCATCGGGGACACACGGCGCTGGCTACACCTTC,CASSLSSGTHGAGYTF
TRBJ2-2,.,TRBV5-5,.,TGTGCCAGCAGCTGGTCGAACACCGGGGAGCTGTTTTTT,CASSWSNTGELFF
TRBJ1-6,few,TRBV9,.,TGTGCCAGCAGCCCCGCCCTCGGGGATTCACCCCTCCACTTT,CASSPALGDSPLHF
TRBJ2-7,.,TRBV6-2/TRBV6-3,TRBD2,TGTGCCAGCAGCCGTGGACTAGCGGGGCTCTACGAGCAGTACTTC,CASSRGLAGLYEQYF
TRBJ1-2,.,TRBV3-1,TRBD1,TGTGCCAGCAGCCAGAGGGGACAGAACTATGGCTACACCTTC,CASSQRGQNYGYTF
TRBJ1-4,few,TRBV21-1,.,TGTGCCAGCAACTTCGTACCGGGACTAAAGACCGAACACCCCTTGAAAAATGAAAAACTGTTTTTT,CASNFVPGLKTEHPLKNEKLFF
TRBJ2-3,.,TRBV20-1,TRBD2,TGCAGTGCTAGAGATCGAGGGCGGGGGGGCCGCCTAGATACGCAGTATTTT,CSARDRGRGGRLDTQYF
TRBJ2-3,.,TRBV5-4,.,TGTGCCAGCAGCAGAAGACTAGTGCAACCTAGCACAGATACGCAGTATTTT,CASSRRLVQPSTDTQYF
TRBJ2-7,.,TRBV7-2,.,TGTGCCAGCAGCTTACGGGGCGGGGCGTCCTACGAGCAGTACTTC,CASSLRGGASYEQYF
TRBJ1-2,many,TRBV6-5,TRBD1,TGTGCCAGCAGTAGGGGACAGGGGATCTATGGCTACACCTTC,CASSRGQGIYGYTF
TRBJ2-5,many,TRBV18,.,TGTGCCAGCTCACCCGGAGGGGAGACCCAGTACTTC,CASSPGGETQYF
TRBJ1-1,.,TRBV7-9,TRBD1,TGTGCCACTCAGACCGGGACAGGGGAGGCCACTGAAGCTTTCTTT,CATQTGTGEATEAFF
TRBJ2-3,.,TRBV5-6,TRBD2,TGTGCCAGCAGCTCACCGGGACTAGCGGAAGGCACAGATACGCAGTATTTT,CASSSPGLAEGTDTQYF